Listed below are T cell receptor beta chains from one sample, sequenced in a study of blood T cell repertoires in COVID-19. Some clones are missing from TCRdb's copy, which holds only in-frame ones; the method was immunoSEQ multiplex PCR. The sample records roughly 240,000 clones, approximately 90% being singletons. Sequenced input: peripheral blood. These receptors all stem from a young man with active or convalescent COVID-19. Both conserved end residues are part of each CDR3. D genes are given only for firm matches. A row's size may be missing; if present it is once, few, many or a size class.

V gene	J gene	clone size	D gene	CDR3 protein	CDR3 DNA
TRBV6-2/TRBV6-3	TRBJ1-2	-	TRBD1	CASSPRGYYGYTF	TGTGCCAGCAGTCCCAGGGGGTACTATGGCTACACCTTC
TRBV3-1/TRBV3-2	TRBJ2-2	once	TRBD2	CASSQGKRGGRNGELFF	TGTGCCAGCAGCCAAGGAAAGCGGGGGGGCCGGAACGGGGAGCTGTTTTTT
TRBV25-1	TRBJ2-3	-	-	CASSYNTDTQYF	TGTGCCAGCAGTTATAACACAGATACGCAGTATTTT
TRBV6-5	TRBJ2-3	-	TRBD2	CASSYRGVVDTQYF	TGTGCCAGCAGTTACCGGGGGGTGGTGGATACGCAGTATTTT
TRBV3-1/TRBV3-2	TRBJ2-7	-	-	CASRGTGVEEQYF	TGTGCCAGCAGGGGGACGGGAGTGGAGGAGCAGTACTTC
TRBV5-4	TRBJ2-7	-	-	CASSSLQGGLYEQYF	TGTGCCAGCAGCTCTTTACAAGGGGGTTTGTACGAGCAGTACTTC
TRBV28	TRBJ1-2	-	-	CASRLTGSLIGYTF	TGTGCCAGTCGCCTTACAGGGTCCCTCATAGGCTACACCTTC
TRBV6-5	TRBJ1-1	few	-	CASSRNGGDTEAFF	TGTGCCAGCAGCCGAAATGGAGGGGACACTGAAGCTTTCTTT
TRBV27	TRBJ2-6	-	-	CASSPNWAQSSGANVLTF	TGTGCCAGCAGTCCTAATTGGGCACAGAGCTCTGGGGCCAACGTCCTGACTTTC
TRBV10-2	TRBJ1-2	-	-	CASSVGTNYGYTF	TGCGCCAGCAGTGTTGGCACTAACTATGGCTACACCTTC
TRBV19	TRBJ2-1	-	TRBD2	CASLSGTSGYNEQFF	TGTGCCAGCCTCTCCGGGACTAGCGGCTACAATGAGCAGTTCTTC
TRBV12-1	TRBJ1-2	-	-	CASSPDRVIGYTF	TGTGCCAGCAGCCCCGACAGGGTAATAGGCTACACCTTC
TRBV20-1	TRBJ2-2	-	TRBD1	CSASPRTGANGELFF	TGCAGTGCTAGTCCCAGGACAGGGGCGAACGGGGAGCTGTTTTTT
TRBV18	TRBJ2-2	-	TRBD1	CASSELAGGSTGELFF	TGTGCCAGCTCCGAACTGGCAGGGGGCTCGACCGGGGAGCTGTTTTTT
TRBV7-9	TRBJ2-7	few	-	CASSLASYYEQYF	TGTGCCAGCAGCTTGGCCAGTTACTACGAGCAGTACTTC
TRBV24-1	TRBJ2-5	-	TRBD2	CATSGGTSSQETQYF	TGTGCCACCAGTGGGGGGACTAGCAGCCAAGAGACCCAGTACTTC
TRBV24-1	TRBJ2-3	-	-	CATSRQGKTDTQYF	TGTGCCACCAGTCGGCAGGGGAAAACAGATACGCAGTATTTT
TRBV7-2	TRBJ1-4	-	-	CASSKDRSEKLFF	TGTGCCAGCAGTAAGGACAGAAGTGAAAAACTGTTTTTT
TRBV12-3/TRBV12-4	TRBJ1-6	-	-	CASRDTGNSPLHF	TGTGCCAGCCGGGACACTGGCAATTCACCCCTCCACTTT
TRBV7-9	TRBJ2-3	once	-	CASSLLSDTQYF	TGTGCCAGCAGCTTACTTAGCGATACGCAGTATTTT
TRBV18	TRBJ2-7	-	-	CASSPAAGYEQYF	TGTGCCAGCTCCCCGGCGGCGGGTTACGAGCAGTACTTC
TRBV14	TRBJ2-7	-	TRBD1	CASSQRQGAITYEQYF	TGTGCCAGCAGCCAACGACAGGGGGCGATAACCTACGAGCAGTACTTC
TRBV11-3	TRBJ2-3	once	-	CASSLLTFTDTQYF	TGTGCCAGCAGCTTGTTGACTTTCACAGATACGCAGTATTTT
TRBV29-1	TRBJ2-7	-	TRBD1	CSAGQAYEQYF	TGCAGCGCGGGACAGGCCTACGAGCAGTACTTC
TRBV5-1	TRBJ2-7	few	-	CASSAVAADPYEQYF	TGCGCCAGCAGCGCTGTAGCGGCAGACCCCTACGAGCAGTACTTC
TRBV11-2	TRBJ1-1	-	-	CASSLEEGGTEAFF	TGTGCCAGCAGCTTAGAAGAAGGGGGCACTGAAGCTTTCTTT
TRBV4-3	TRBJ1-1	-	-	CASSLDSLGEAFF	TGCGCCAGCAGCCTCGACAGTCTTGGTGAAGCTTTCTTT
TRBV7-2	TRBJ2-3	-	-	CASTSQTSRRDTQYF	TGTGCCAGCACCTCACAGACATCTCGGCGAGATACGCAGTATTTT
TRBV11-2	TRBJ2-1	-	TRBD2	CATEGLAGVNEQFF	TGTGCCACAGAGGGACTAGCGGGAGTGAATGAGCAGTTCTTC
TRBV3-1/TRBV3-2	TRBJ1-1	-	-	CASSQAHEAFF	TGTGCCAGCAGCCAAGCACACGAAGCTTTCTTT
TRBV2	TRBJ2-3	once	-	CASSRSSSTGDTQYF	TGTGCCAGCAGTCGAAGCTCTAGCACCGGAGATACGCAGTATTTT
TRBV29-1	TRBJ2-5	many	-	CSVESPTVQETQYF	TGCAGCGTTGAATCCCCGACAGTACAAGAGACCCAGTACTTC
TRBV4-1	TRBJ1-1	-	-	CASSTGNTEAFF	TGCGCCAGCAGCACAGGGAACACTGAAGCTTTCTTT
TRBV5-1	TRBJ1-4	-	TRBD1	CASSPTGGARNEKLFF	TGCGCCAGCAGCCCCACAGGGGGCGCTCGTAATGAAAAACTGTTTTTT
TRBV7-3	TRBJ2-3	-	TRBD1	CASSWTGKDTQYF	TGTGCCAGCAGCTGGACAGGGAAAGATACGCAGTATTTT
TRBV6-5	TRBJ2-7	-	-	CASGPRFTYEQYF	TGTGCCAGCGGTCCCCGGTTCACCTACGAGCAGTACTTC
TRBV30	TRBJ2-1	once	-	CAWSPDFRGNEQFF	TGTGCCTGGAGCCCGGACTTCCGGGGCAATGAGCAGTTCTTC